One sample yielded the 5 T cell receptor beta chains listed below, sequenced in a study of shared clonotypes between healthy human individuals. The repertoire was sequenced with immunoSEQ multiplex PCR; TCRdb's copy has only in-frame clones and lacks some. Altogether about 1.5 million clones are present, over 95% being singletons, with the ten largest covering approximately 1.2%. Material: naive CD4+ T cells sorted from blood. Subset described: CD45RA+ positively selected. Receptors originate from a man aged 30 to 45 in good health.

The chain uses TRBV5-1 and TRBJ1-1; D is unclear. Trimming removed 3 bases from V and 4 bases from J, with 13 bases in between. Germline V gene sequence: CDR1 SGHRS, CDR2 YFSETQ. This CDR3 has 14 amino acids. This chain's CDR3 is CASSSGDLGTEAFF. For the CDR3, the DNA is TGCGCCAGCAGCTCTGGGGATTTGGGCACTGAAGCTTTCTTT.

This clone has a single count. The chain joins TRBV29-1 to TRBJ2-7, with D perhaps matching TRBD1 (5 bases). The ends were cut back, 2 bases at V and 3 bases at J, with 20 bases in the middle. The CDR3 sequence is 16 residues long. The V gene's germline CDR1 is SQVTM and CDR2 ANQGSEA. The DNA of the CDR3 is TGCAGCGTTGAAAGAGTTCTGGGTTGGGGCGGCTACGAGCAGTACTTC. This gives the protein CSVERVLGWGGYEQYF.

This sequence joins TRBV27 and TRBJ2-1; D is possibly TRBD1 (5 bases). From germline, CDR1 is MNHEY and CDR2 SMNVEV (reference sequence). The CDR3 covers 15 residues. Trimming removed 8 bases at V and 4 bases at J, with 18 bases between. CDR3 nucleotide sequence: TGTGCCAGCGGTAGGGGTGAGCGAAGATACAATGAGCAGTTCTTC. As protein: CASGRGERRYNEQFF.

This chain joins TRBV6-6 and TRBJ1-1; no firm D call. This CDR3 has 15 residues. With 5 bases removed from V and 1 base from J, the gap between germline ends came to 14 bases. The germline CDR1 and CDR2 sequences are MNHNY and SVGAGI (reference sequence). DNA for the CDR3: TGTGCCAGCAGTACGCAGACAACCGGGAACACTGAAGCTTTCTTT. Amino acid sequence: CASSTQTTGNTEAFF.

This clone was found once. The chain recombines TRBV27 with TRBJ1-4; weak D call: TRBD1 (5 bases). CDR1 and CDR2 (germline): MNHEY, SMNVEV (reference sequence). The CDR3 has 13 amino acids. Trimming pared 6 bases from V and 7 bases from J, leaving 12 bases between. The CDR3 nucleotides read TGTGCCAGCAGCCAAAGGGGTGTTGAAAAACTGTTTTTT. This encodes CASSQRGVEKLFF.